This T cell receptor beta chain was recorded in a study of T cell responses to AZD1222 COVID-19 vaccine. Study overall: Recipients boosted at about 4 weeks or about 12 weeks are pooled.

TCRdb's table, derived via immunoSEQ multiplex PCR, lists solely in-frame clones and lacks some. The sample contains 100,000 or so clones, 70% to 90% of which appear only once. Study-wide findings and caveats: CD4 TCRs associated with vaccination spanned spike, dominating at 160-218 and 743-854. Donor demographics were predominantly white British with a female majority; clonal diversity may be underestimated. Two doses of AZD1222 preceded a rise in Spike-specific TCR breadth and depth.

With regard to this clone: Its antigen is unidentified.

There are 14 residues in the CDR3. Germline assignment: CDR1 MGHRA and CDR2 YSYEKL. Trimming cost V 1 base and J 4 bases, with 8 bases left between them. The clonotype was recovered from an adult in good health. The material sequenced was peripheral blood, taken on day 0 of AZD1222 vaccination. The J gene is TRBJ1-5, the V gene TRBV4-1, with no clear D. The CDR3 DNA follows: TGCGCCAGCAGCCAAGTTACGGCAAATCAGCCCCAGCATTTT. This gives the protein CASSQVTANQPQHF.